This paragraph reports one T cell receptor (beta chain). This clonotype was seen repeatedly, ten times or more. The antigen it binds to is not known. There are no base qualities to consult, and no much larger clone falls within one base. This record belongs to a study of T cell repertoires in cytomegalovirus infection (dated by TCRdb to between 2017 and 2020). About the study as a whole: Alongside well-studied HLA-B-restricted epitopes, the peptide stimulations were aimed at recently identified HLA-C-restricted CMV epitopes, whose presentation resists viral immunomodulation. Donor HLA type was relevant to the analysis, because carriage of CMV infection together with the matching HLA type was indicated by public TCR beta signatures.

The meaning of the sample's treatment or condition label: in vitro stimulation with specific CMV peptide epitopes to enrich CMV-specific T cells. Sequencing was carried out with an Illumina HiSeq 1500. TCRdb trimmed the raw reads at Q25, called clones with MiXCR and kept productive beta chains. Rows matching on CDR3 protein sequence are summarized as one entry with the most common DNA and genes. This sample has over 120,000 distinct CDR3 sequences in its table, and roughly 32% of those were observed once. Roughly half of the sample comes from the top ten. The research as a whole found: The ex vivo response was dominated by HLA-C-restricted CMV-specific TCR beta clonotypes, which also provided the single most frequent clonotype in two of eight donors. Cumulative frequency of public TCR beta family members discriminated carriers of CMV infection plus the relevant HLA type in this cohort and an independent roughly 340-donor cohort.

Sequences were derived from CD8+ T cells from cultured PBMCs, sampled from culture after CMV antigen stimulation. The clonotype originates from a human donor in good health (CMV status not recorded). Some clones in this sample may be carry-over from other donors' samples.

The CDR3 has the sequence CSVEGLGQVYNEQFF. The DNA sequence is given as TGCAGCGTTGAAGGGCTCGGACAGGTATACAATGAGCAGTTCTTC. The chain uses TRBV29-1 and TRBJ2-1; 7 bases in between match TRBD1. The germline V gene encodes CDR1 SQVTM and CDR2 ANQGSEA. The CDR3 contains 15 residues, cysteine and phenylalanine counted. Here the CDR3 DNA is all that survives: 45 bases in frame from base 1. The germline V end is reduced by 1 base and the J end by 4 bases; junction bases left unmatched: 7.